These 3 T cell receptor beta chains were all obtained from the same sample, sequenced in a study of T-cell reconstitution after alpha-beta-depleted transplantation in children listed by TCRdb under 2016. The sample's treatment or condition, from its label and the paper: allogeneic hematopoietic cell transplantation with graft depleted of TCRalphabeta T cells and CD19 B cells. The protocol used for the library was PCR. TCRdb shows the sequencer as Illumina HiSeq 2500. TCR libraries were prepared with molecular barcoding, using unique molecular identifiers to normalize TCRbeta repertoire quantification. TCRdb trimmed the raw reads at Q25, called clones with MiXCR and kept productive beta chains. Each entry merges the rows of one CDR3 protein and shows their most common DNA and genes. This sample has approximately 980,000 distinct CDR3 sequences in its table, and 25% to 30% of those were observed once. The top ten clones comprise around 30% of the sample.

Material: PBMCs, mostly from graft donor cells, obtained 360 days after TCRalphabeta/CD19-depleted stem cell transplant. These TCRs come from a boy younger than two who had a stem cell transplant for SCID, so the T cells may come from the graft donor.

This clonotype was observed a handful of times. This rearrangement joins TRBV12-3 or TRBV12-4 to TRBJ1-1; a possible D gene is TRBD1 (5 bases). The CDR3 contains 14 residues. V gave up 7 bases and J gave up 4 bases, with 16 bases separating them. CDR3 protein: CASTWGPPSTEAFF. DNA of the CDR3: TGTGCCAGCACCTGGGGACCCCCAAGCACTGAAGCTTTCTTT.

The chain carries TRBV7-9 and TRBJ1-3, with no clear D. Germline CDR1 SEHNR, CDR2 FQNEAQ (reference sequence). The CDR3 covers 16 residues. The ends were cut back, 0 bases at V and 0 bases at J, with 9 bases in the middle. The CDR3 nucleotides are TGTGCCAGCAGCTTAGCGGGCAGTAGCTCTGGAAACACCATATATTTT. Amino acids: CASSLAGSSSGNTIYF.

This clonotype was counted between two and nine times. The chain is built from TRBV5-4 and TRBJ1-2; no firm D call. CDR1 is SGHNT and CDR2 is YYREEE in the germline V gene (reference sequence). This CDR3 spans 17 amino acids. The V end was cut by 0 bases, the J end by 4 bases, with 19 bases between. The CDR3 region is CASSLGSTEMAGYGYTF. The CDR3 DNA is TGTGCCAGCAGCTTGGGGTCGACGGAAATGGCGGGCTATGGCTACACCTTC.